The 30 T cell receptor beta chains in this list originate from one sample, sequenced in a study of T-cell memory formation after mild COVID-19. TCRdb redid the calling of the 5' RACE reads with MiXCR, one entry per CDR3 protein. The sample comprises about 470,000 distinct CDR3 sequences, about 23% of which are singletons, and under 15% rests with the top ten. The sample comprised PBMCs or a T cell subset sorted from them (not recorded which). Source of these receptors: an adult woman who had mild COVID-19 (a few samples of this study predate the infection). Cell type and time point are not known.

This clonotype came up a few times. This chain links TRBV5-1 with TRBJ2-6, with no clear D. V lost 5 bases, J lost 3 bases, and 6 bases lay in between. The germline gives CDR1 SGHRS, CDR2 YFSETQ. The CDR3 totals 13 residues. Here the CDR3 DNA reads TGCGCCAGCAGAAGGGATGGGGCCAACGTCCTGACTTTC. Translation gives CASRRDGANVLTF.

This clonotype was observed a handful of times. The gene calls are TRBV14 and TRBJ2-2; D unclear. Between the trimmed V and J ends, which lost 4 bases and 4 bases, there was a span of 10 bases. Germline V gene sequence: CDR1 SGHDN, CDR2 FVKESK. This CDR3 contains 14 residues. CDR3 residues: CASSPGRGTGELFF. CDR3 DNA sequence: TGTGCCAGCAGCCCCGGCAGAGGCACCGGGGAGCTGTTTTTT.

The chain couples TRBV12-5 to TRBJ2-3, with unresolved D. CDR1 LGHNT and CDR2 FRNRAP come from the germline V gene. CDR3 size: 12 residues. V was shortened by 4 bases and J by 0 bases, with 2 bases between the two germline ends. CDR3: CASGYSTDTQYF. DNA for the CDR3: TGTGCTAGTGGTTATAGCACAGATACGCAGTATTTT.

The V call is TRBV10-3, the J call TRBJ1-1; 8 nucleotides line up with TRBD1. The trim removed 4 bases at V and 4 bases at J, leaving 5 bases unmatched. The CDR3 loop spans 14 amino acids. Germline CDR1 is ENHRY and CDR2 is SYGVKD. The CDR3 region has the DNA TGTGCCATCAGTGCAGGGGGCGATGGCACTGAAGCTTTCTTT. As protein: CAISAGGDGTEAFF.

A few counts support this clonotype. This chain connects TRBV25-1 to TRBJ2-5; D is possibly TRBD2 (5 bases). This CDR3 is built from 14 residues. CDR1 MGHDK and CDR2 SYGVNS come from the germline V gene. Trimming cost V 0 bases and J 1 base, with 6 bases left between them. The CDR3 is CASSEYGLQETQYF. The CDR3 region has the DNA TGTGCCAGCAGTGAATACGGACTCCAAGAGACCCAGTACTTC.

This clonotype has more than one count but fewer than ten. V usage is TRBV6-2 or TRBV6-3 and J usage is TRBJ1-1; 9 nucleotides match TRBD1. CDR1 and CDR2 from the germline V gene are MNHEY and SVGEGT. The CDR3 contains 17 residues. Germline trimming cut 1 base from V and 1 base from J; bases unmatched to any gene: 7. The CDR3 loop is CASSYYWSGQGNTEAFF. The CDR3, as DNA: TGTGCCAGCAGTTACTATTGGTCGGGACAGGGGAACACTGAAGCTTTCTTT.

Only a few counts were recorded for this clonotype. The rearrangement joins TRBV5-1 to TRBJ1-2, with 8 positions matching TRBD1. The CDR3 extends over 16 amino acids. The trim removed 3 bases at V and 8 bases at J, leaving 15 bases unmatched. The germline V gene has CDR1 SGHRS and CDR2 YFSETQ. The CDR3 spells CASSSPTGQGGEGYTF. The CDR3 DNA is TGCGCCAGCAGCTCCCCGACCGGACAGGGTGGGGAAGGCTACACCTTC.

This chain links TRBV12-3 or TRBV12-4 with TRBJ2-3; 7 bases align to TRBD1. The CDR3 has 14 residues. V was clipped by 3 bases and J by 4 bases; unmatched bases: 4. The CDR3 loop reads CASSFGTASDTQYF. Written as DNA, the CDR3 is TGTGCCAGCAGTTTTGGGACAGCTTCAGATACGCAGTATTTT.

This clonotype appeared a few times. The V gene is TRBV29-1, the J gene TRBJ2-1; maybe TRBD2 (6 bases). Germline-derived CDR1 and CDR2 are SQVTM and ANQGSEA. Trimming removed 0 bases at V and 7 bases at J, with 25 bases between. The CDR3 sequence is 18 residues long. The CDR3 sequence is CSVEDSTSGRRSWNEQFF. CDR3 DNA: TGCAGCGTTGAAGATTCCACCAGCGGGCGAAGGTCATGGAATGAGCAGTTCTTC.

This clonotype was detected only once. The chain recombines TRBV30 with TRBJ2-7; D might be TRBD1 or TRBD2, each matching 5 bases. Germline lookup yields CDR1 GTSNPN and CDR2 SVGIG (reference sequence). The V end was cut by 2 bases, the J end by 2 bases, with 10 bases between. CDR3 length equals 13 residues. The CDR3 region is CAWSRGEAYEQYF. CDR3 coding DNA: TGTGCCTGGAGTCGGGGCGAGGCCTACGAGCAGTACTTC.

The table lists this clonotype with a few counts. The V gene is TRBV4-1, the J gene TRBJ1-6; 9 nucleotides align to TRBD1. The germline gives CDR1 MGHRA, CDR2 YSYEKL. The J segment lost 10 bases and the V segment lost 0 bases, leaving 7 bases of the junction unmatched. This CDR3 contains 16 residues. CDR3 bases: TGCGCCAGCAGCCAAGATATGGGACAGGGTAGATCACCCCTCCACTTT. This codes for CASSQDMGQGRSPLHF.

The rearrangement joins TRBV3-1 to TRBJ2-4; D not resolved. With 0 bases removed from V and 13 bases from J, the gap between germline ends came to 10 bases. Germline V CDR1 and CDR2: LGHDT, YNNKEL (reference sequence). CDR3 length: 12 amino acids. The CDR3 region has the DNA TGTGCCAGCAGCCAAGATGGCCCACCCCAGTACTTC. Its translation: CASSQDGPPQYF.

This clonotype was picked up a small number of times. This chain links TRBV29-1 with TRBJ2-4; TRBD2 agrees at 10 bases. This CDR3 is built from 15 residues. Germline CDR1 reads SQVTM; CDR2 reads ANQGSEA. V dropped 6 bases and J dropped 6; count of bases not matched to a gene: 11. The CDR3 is CSVRAGGSSRNIQYF. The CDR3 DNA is TGCAGCGTGCGAGCGGGGGGGAGTTCTAGAAACATTCAGTACTTC.

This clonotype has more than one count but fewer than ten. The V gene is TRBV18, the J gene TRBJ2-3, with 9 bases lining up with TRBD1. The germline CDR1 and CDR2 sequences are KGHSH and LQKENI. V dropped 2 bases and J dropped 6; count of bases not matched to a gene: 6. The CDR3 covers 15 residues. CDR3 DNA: TGTGCCAGCTCACCAACCGGGACAGGGTTGGATACGCAGTATTTT. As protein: CASSPTGTGLDTQYF. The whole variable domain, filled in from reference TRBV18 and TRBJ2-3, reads NAGVMQNPRHLVRRRGQEARLRCSPMKGHSHVYWYRQLPEEGLKFMVYLQKENIIDESGMPKERFSAEFPKEGPSILRIQQVVRGDSAAYFCASSPTGTGLDTQYFGPGTRLTVL.

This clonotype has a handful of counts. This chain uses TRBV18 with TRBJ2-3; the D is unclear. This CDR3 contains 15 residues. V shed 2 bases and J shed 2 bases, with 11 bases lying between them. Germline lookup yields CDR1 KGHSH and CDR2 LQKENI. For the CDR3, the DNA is TGTGCCAGCTCACCAGCCAGCGCAACCACAGATACGCAGTATTTT. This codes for CASSPASATTDTQYF.

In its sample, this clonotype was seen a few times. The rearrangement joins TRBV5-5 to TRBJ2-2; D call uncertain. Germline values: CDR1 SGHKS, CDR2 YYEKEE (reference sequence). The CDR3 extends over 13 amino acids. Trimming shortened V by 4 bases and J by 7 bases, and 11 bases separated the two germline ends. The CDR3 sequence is CASSLDTYGELFF. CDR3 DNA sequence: TGTGCCAGCAGCCTTGACACGTACGGGGAGCTGTTTTTT. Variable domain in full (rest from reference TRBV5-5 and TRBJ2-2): DAGVTQSPTHLIKTRGQQVTLRCSPISGHKSVSWYQQVLGQGPQFIFQYYEKEERGRGNFPDRFSARQFPNYSSELNVNALLLGDSALYLCASSLDTYGELFFGEGSRLTVL.

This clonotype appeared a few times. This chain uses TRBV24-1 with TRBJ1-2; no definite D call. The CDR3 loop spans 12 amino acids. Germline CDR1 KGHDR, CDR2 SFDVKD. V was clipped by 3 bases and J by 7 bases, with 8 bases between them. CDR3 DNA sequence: TGTGCCACCAGTGATCACATGTTTGGCTACACCTTC. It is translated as CATSDHMFGYTF.

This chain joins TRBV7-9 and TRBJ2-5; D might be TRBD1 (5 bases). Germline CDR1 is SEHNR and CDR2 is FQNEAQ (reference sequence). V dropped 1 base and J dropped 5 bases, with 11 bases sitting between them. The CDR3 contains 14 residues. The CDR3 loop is CASSLEGRVETQYF. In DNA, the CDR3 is TGTGCCAGCAGCTTAGAGGGCAGGGTCGAGACCCAGTACTTC.

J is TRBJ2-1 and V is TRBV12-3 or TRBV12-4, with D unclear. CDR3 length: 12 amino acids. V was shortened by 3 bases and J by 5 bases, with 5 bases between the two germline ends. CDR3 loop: CASSFPDNEQFF. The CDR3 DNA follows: TGTGCCAGCAGTTTTCCGGACAATGAGCAGTTCTTC.

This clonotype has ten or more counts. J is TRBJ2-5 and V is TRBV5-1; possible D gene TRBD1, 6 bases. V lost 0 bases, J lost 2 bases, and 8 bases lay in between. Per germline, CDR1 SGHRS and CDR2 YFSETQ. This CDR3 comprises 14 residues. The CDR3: CASSLETGQETQYF. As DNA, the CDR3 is TGCGCCAGCAGCTTGGAGACAGGACAAGAGACCCAGTACTTC.

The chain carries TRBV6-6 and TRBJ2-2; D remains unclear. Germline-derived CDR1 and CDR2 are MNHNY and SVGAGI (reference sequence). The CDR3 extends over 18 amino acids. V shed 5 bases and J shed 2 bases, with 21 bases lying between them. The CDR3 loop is CASSMDGLSLPNTGELFF. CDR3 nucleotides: TGTGCCAGCAGTATGGACGGATTATCCCTGCCAAACACCGGGGAGCTGTTTTTT.

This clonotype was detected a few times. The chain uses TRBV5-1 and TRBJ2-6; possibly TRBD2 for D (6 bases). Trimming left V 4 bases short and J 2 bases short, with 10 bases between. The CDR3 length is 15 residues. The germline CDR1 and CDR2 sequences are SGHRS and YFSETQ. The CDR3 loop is CASSGGITGANVLTF. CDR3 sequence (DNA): TGCGCCAGCAGCGGCGGGATCACTGGGGCCAACGTCCTGACTTTC.

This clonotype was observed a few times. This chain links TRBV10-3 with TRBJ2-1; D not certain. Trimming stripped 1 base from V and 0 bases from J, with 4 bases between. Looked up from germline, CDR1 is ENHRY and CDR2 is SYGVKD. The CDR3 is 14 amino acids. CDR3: CAISEYGSYNEQFF. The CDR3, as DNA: TGTGCCATCAGTGAGTACGGCTCCTACAATGAGCAGTTCTTC.

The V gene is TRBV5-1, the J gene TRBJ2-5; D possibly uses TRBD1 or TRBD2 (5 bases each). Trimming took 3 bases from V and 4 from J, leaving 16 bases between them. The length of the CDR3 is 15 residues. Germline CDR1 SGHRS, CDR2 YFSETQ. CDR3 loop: CASSYGGSGGETQYF. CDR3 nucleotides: TGCGCCAGCAGCTATGGCGGTAGTGGGGGAGAGACCCAGTACTTC.

CDR3 nucleotide sequence: TGTGCCAGCGGGCACTACTCTAGCACAGATACGCAGTATTTT. It translates to CASGHYSSTDTQYF. The rearrangement links TRBV27 to TRBJ2-3; D unresolved. The CDR3 runs 14 residues. Trimming left V 8 bases short and J 0 bases short, with 12 bases between. Germline V gives CDR1 MNHEY, CDR2 SMNVEV (reference sequence).

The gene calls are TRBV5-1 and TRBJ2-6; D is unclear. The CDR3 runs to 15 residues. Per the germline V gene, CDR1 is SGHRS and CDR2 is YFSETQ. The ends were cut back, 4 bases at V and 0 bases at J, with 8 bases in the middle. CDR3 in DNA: TGCGCCAGCAGCGCGACAACCTCTGGGGCCAACGTCCTGACTTTC. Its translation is CASSATTSGANVLTF. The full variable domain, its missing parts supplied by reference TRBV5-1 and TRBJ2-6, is KAGVTQTPRYLIKTRGQQVTLSCSPISGHRSVSWYQQTPGQGLQFLFEYFSETQRNKGNFPGRFSGRQFSNSRSEMNVSTLELGDSALYLCASSATTSGANVLTFGAGSRLTVL.

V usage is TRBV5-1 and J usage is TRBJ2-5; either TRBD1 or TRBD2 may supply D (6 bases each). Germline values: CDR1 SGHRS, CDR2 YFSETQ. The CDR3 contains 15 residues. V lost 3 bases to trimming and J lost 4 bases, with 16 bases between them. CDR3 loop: CASSSDGGAGETQYF. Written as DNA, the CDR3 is TGCGCCAGCAGCTCTGACGGGGGCGCAGGAGAGACCCAGTACTTC.

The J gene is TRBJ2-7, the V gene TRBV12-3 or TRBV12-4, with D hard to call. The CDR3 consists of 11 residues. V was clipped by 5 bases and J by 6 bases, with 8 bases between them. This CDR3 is CASSLEVEQYF. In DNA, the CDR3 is TGTGCCAGCAGTCTCGAAGTCGAGCAGTACTTC.

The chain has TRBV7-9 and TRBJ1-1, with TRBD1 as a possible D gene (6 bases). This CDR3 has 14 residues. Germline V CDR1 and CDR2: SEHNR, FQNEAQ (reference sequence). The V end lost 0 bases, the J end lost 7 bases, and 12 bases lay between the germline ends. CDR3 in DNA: TGTGCCAGCAGCTTAGCAGGACAGAGTATTGAAGCTTTCTTT. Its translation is CASSLAGQSIEAFF.

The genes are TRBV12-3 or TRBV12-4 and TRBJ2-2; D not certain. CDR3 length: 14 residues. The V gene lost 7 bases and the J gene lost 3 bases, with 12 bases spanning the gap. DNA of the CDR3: TGTGCCAGCAATGATGGGCTGGACACCGGGGAGCTGTTTTTT. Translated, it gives CASNDGLDTGELFF.